This TCR beta chain derives from a study of cytomegalovirus exposure and HLA in healthy donors. About the research overall: Early release data held tens of millions of unique TCRs from HLA-typed donors. General study points: Presence/absence analyses took donor sequencing depth as roughly uniform.

A note on this clone: Its matching antigen is unknown.

Use of 60 Vbeta and 13 Jbeta primers characterized the PCR. Clones were read by immunoSEQ multiplex PCR, and TCRdb kept only the in-frame ones, dropping some. The sample lists about 140,000 clones, 88% occurring once. The sample consisted of PBMCs. The source of this sequence is a woman aged 40 to 49 in good health and CMV-seronegative.

The CDR3 sequence: CASSTPGGQDTEAFF. DNA for the CDR3: TGTGCCAGCAGTACTCCGGGGGGGCAGGACACTGAAGCTTTCTTT. The chain is built from TRBV28 and TRBJ1-1; perhaps TRBD1 as D (6 bases). The CDR3 loop spans 15 amino acids. Trimming cost V 5 bases and J 3 bases, with 16 bases left between them. Looked up from germline, CDR1 is MDHEN and CDR2 is SYDVKM.